Listed below are T cell receptor beta chains from one sample, sequenced in a study of T cells after yellow fever vaccination. MiXCR was run by TCRdb on the 5' RACE reads, yielding one entry per CDR3 protein. The profile covers roughly 30,000 distinct CDR3 sequences, with about 11% appearing a single time and approximately 12% taken by the ten largest. The specimen was PBMCs, either bulk or a sorted T-cell subset (CD4+, CD8+, memory, or dextramer-sorted; not recorded which), collected around 14 days after the first yellow fever vaccination. The receptors come from a man aged 18 to 35 who received the YFV17D yellow fever vaccine. Both conserved end residues are part of each CDR3. D genes are given only for firm matches. Size is stated for part of the rows, as once, few or many counts, or as a class when the clone is expanded.

TRBV20-1	many	TRBJ2-3	TRBD2	CSARDGGGVADTQYF	TGCAGTGCTAGAGATGGCGGGGGGGTGGCAGATACGCAGTATTTT
TRBV6-1	many	TRBJ1-2	NA	CASKEGQDYYGYTF	TGTGCCAGCAAAGAGGGCCAGGACTACTATGGCTACACCTTC
TRBV7-2	medium-sized	TRBJ2-3	NA	CASRQSADTQYF	TGTGCCAGCAGGCAAAGCGCGGATACGCAGTATTTT
TRBV5-4	few	TRBJ2-1	TRBD2	CASSSGTSGERSAEQFF	TGTGCCAGCAGCTCCGGGACTAGCGGGGAACGATCTGCTGAGCAGTTCTTC
TRBV29-1	many	TRBJ1-1	NA	CSVEVGGMNTEAFF	TGCAGCGTTGAAGTCGGGGGCATGAACACTGAAGCTTTCTTT
TRBV5-1	many	TRBJ2-3	NA	CASSFTGTVDTQYF	TGCGCCAGCAGCTTTACAGGGACGGTAGATACGCAGTATTTT
TRBV9	many	TRBJ2-3	TRBD2	CASSAIKTSGGLDTQYF	TGTGCCAGCAGCGCCATTAAGACTAGCGGGGGGCTCGATACGCAGTATTTT
TRBV20-1	many	TRBJ2-7	TRBD1	CSAGPGQGSREQYF	TGCAGTGCTGGGCCGGGACAGGGGTCGAGGGAGCAGTACTTC
TRBV20-1	NA	TRBJ2-5	TRBD2	CSASPASGGQETQYF	TGCAGTGCTTCGCCCGCAAGCGGGGGTCAAGAGACCCAGTACTTC
TRBV20-1	many	TRBJ1-6	NA	CSAPQGHNSPLHF	TGCAGTGCTCCACAGGGACATAATTCACCCCTCCACTTT
TRBV5-1	many	TRBJ2-3	NA	CASKQTTSTDTQYF	TGCGCCAGCAAACAGACAACTAGCACAGATACGCAGTATTTT
TRBV2	NA	TRBJ1-1	NA	CASSLFGRGLSMNTEAFF	TGTGCCAGCAGTTTATTTGGTAGGGGCCTTTCTATGAACACTGAAGCTTTCTTT
TRBV12-3/TRBV12-4	many	TRBJ1-1	TRBD1	CASKRGQDEAFF	TGTGCCAGCAAAAGGGGGCAAGATGAAGCTTTCTTT
TRBV7-2	medium-sized	TRBJ2-1	NA	CASSSNMWGGYNEQFF	TGTGCCAGCAGCTCGAATATGTGGGGAGGATACAATGAGCAGTTCTTC
TRBV19	many	TRBJ2-5	NA	CASSTTGTETQYF	TGTGCCAGTAGTACTACCGGGACAGAGACCCAGTACTTC
TRBV2	many	TRBJ1-1	NA	CASSVGGLNTEAFF	TGTGCCAGCAGTGTGGGGGGACTGAACACTGAAGCTTTCTTT
TRBV12-3/TRBV12-4	NA	TRBJ2-1	NA	CASSPGTINEQFF	TGTGCCAGCAGCCCTGGGACAATCAATGAGCAGTTCTTC
TRBV20-1	many	TRBJ2-7	NA	CSAEPLGGPLGEQYF	TGCAGTGCCGAACCCCTTGGAGGCCCCTTAGGGGAGCAGTACTTC
TRBV5-1	many	TRBJ1-5	TRBD1	CASSLGDSVDQPQHF	TGCGCCAGCAGCTTGGGGGACAGCGTAGATCAGCCCCAGCATTTT
TRBV28	many	TRBJ2-2	NA	CASSFPNTGELFF	TGTGCCAGCAGTTTCCCGAACACCGGGGAGCTGTTTTTT
TRBV4-1	many	TRBJ2-2	NA	CASSQDPSDTGELFF	TGCGCCAGCAGCCAAGACCCCTCCGACACCGGGGAGCTGTTTTTT
TRBV5-1	many	TRBJ1-4	NA	CASSELGLGDNEKLFF	TGCGCCAGCAGCGAGCTTGGCTTGGGGGATAATGAAAAACTGTTTTTT
TRBV6-5	many	TRBJ1-2	TRBD1	CASSYSGTGTGYTF	TGTGCCAGCAGTTACTCAGGGACAGGGACTGGCTACACCTTC
TRBV5-8	many	TRBJ2-5	NA	CASSLEAGTQYF	TGTGCCAGCAGCTTGGAAGCCGGGACCCAGTACTTC
TRBV4-3	many	TRBJ1-2	NA	CASSQTSTGAYGYTF	TGCGCCAGCAGCCAAACCTCGACAGGCGCCTATGGCTACACCTTC
TRBV6-5	many	TRBJ1-6	TRBD1	CASSTPGGSSSYNSPLHF	TGTGCCAGCAGTACCCCAGGGGGGTCGAGCTCCTATAATTCACCCCTCCACTTT
TRBV7-9	many	TRBJ1-3	NA	CASSLAQTERDTIYF	TGTGCCAGCAGCTTAGCCCAGACGGAGCGGGACACCATATATTTT
TRBV27	many	TRBJ2-1	NA	CASRTAATYNEQFF	TGTGCCAGCAGGACCGCAGCGACCTACAATGAGCAGTTCTTC
TRBV2	many	TRBJ1-2	NA	CASSDIGLRANYGYTF	TGTGCCAGCAGTGATATCGGCCTACGGGCTAACTATGGCTACACCTTC
TRBV6-4	few	TRBJ2-1	NA	CASSDLVGGSSYNEQFF	TGTGCCAGCAGTGACCTGGTTGGGGGGAGCTCCTACAATGAGCAGTTCTTC
TRBV19	many	TRBJ2-6	TRBD1	CASSRQGAIGANVLTF	TGTGCCAGTAGTCGACAGGGGGCGATTGGGGCCAACGTCCTGACTTTC